The 24 T cell receptor beta chains in this list originate from one sample, sequenced in a study of cytomegalovirus exposure and HLA in healthy donors. Both 60 Vbeta primers and 13 Jbeta primers went into the PCR. Measured with immunoSEQ multiplex PCR; TCRdb has only the in-frame clones, and not every one. The data hold about 150,000 clones, with roughly 82% observed a single time. Sequencing input: PBMCs. These receptors all come from a man in his forties or fifties in good health and CMV-seropositive.

The genes are TRBV2 and TRBJ1-2, with D tentatively TRBD1 (5 bases). Trimming cost V 7 bases and J 4 bases, with 13 bases left between them. The CDR3 has 13 amino acids. From germline, CDR1 is SNHLY and CDR2 FYNNEI. The CDR3 DNA follows: TGTGCCAGCACCACGGGGGGGAGCTATGGCTACACCTTC. Translating it yields CASTTGGSYGYTF.

The rearrangement uses TRBV27 and TRBJ2-7; weak D call: TRBD1 (5 bases). The V end lost 3 bases, the J end lost 0 bases, and 12 bases lay between the germline ends. Germline V CDR1 and CDR2: MNHEY, SMNVEV (reference sequence). This CDR3 spans 15 amino acids. The CDR3 DNA is TGTGCCAGCAGTTTCCTAGGGGAACCCTCCTACGAGCAGTACTTC. Amino acid sequence: CASSFLGEPSYEQYF.

The chain carries TRBV10-3 and TRBJ2-3; 10 bases match TRBD2. The CDR3 length is 17 residues. Looked up from germline, CDR1 is ENHRY and CDR2 is SYGVKD. V lost 4 bases and J lost 1; bases outside the gene matches: 8. The CDR3 region has the DNA TGTGCCATCAGTGCCAGCGGGGGGGCCAGTGGCACAGATACGCAGTATTTT. Its translation is CAISASGGASGTDTQYF.

This chain joins TRBV28 and TRBJ1-2, with TRBD1 identical over 7 bases. V gave up 5 bases and J gave up 4 bases; unmatched junction bases: 4. The germline V gene encodes CDR1 MDHEN and CDR2 SYDVKM. This CDR3 is 13 amino acids long. For the CDR3, the DNA is TGTGCCAGCAGTACCGGGACAGTCTATGGCTACACCTTC. This encodes CASSTGTVYGYTF.

V usage is TRBV18 and J usage is TRBJ1-1, with 7 bases lining up with TRBD1. Germline V gives CDR1 KGHSH, CDR2 LQKENI. The CDR3 consists of 15 residues. V shed 4 bases, J shed 7 bases, and the junction held 12 bases outside the gene matches. CDR3 DNA sequence: TGTGCCAGCTCACGCCTGTCAGGGGGAAGCTTTGAAGCTTTCTTT. Amino acid sequence: CASSRLSGGSFEAFF.

A single count supports this clone. The chain links TRBV2 to TRBJ2-4; 11 bases are shared with TRBD2. This CDR3 contains 14 residues. Germline V lookup: CDR1 SNHLY, CDR2 FYNNEI. The J segment lost 10 bases and the V segment lost 5 bases, leaving 7 bases of the junction unmatched. The CDR3 sequence: CASSPTSGGGIQYF. CDR3 DNA sequence: TGTGCCAGCAGTCCCACTAGCGGGGGAGGTATTCAGTACTTC.

The J gene is TRBJ1-5, the V gene TRBV7-9; 7 nucleotides line up with TRBD1. V lost 5 bases to trimming and J lost 2 bases; unmatched junction nucleotides: 3. Germline values: CDR1 SEHNR, CDR2 FQNEAQ (reference sequence). CDR3 length: 14 residues. The CDR3 spells CASSAGQGNQPQHF. CDR3 sequence (DNA): TGTGCCAGCAGCGCAGGACAGGGCAATCAGCCCCAGCATTTT.

V and J are TRBV6-4 and TRBJ2-2, with D perhaps matching TRBD1 (6 bases). V lost 6 bases and J lost 5, with 25 bases in between. There are 18 residues in the CDR3. In germline, CDR1 is MRHNA, CDR2 SNTAGT. The CDR3 sequence is CASSHLPTGSQGTGELFF. In nucleotides, the CDR3 is TGTGCCAGCAGCCATTTACCTACAGGGTCCCAGGGGACCGGGGAGCTGTTTTTT.

This chain uses TRBV19 with TRBJ1-1, with a possible D match to TRBD1 (6 bases). Trimming took off 6 bases at V and 4 bases at J, with 9 bases between the two ends. This CDR3 is 12 amino acids long. CDR1 LNHDA and CDR2 SQIVND come from the germline V gene (reference sequence). The CDR3 nucleotides read TGTGCCAGTAGGATGGGGGCCACTGAAGCTTTCTTT. Protein product: CASRMGATEAFF.

The rearrangement joins TRBV10-2 to TRBJ1-3; D is undetermined. The CDR3 is 11 residues long. Trimming shortened V by 10 bases and J by 4 bases, and 8 bases separated the two germline ends. The germline V gene encodes CDR1 WSHSY and CDR2 SAAADI. The DNA for the CDR3 is TGCGCCACCAACAGCGGAAACACCATATATTTT. Its protein is CATNSGNTIYF.

The gene calls are TRBV6-5 and TRBJ1-5, with 7 bases identical to TRBD1. This CDR3 has 15 residues. V gave up 3 bases and J gave up 1 base; unmatched junction bases: 3. CDR1 MNHEY and CDR2 SVGAGI come from the germline V gene. For the CDR3, the DNA is TGTGCCAGCAGTTATCGACAGGGCAGCAATCAGCCCCAGCATTTT. This sequence encodes CASSYRQGSNQPQHF.

The chain links TRBV4-1 to TRBJ2-7; possible D gene TRBD1, 5 bases. CDR1 is MGHRA, CDR2 YSYEKL, per germline. V dropped 2 bases and J dropped 5 bases, with 19 bases sitting between them. This CDR3 region has 16 residues. The CDR3 here is CASSQSPGQPSDEQYF. The CDR3 DNA follows: TGCGCCAGCAGCCAATCACCAGGGCAGCCATCTGACGAGCAGTACTTC.

This sequence joins TRBV4-2 and TRBJ1-3; 7 bases align to TRBD1. This CDR3 contains 15 residues. Germline lookup yields CDR1 LGHNA and CDR2 YNFKEQ. Trimming took 3 bases from V and 8 from J; bases not matched to a gene: 10. CDR3 in DNA: TGTGCCAGCAGCCAGGGACAGCCATATAGGGACACCATATATTTT. Residues: CASSQGQPYRDTIYF.

There are a few counts of this clone. V and J are TRBV7-8 and TRBJ1-5, with no clear D. From germline, CDR1 is SGHVS and CDR2 FQNEAQ. The V gene lost 0 bases and the J gene lost 6 bases, with 12 bases spanning the gap. The CDR3 length is 15 residues. The CDR3 sequence is CASSLARAGSQPQHF. The CDR3 nucleotides read TGTGCCAGCAGCTTAGCGCGGGCGGGATCTCAGCCCCAGCATTTT.

V gene TRBV7-9 combines with J gene TRBJ1-1; no firm D call. Trimming removed 5 bases at V and 6 bases at J, with 13 bases between. Germline lookup yields CDR1 SEHNR and CDR2 FQNEAQ (reference sequence). The CDR3 sequence is 13 residues long. DNA of the CDR3: TGTGCCAGCAGCCCGAATCCGCAGGCTGAAGCTTTCTTT. Protein product: CASSPNPQAEAFF.

V and J are TRBV12-5 and TRBJ2-1; D possibly corresponds to TRBD1 (5 bases). Trimming removed 0 bases from V and 0 bases from J, with 12 bases in between. This CDR3 has 17 residues. Germline CDR1 LGHNT, CDR2 FRNRAP. The CDR3, as DNA: TGTGCTAGTGGTTTGGTAACTCAGGGATTCTCCTACAATGAGCAGTTCTTC. It is translated as CASGLVTQGFSYNEQFF.

This rearrangement joins TRBV28 to TRBJ2-3, with D possibly TRBD2 on 6 matching bases. This CDR3 has 15 amino acids. Germline CDR1 reads MDHEN; CDR2 reads SYDVKM. Trimming cost V 4 bases and J 3 bases, with 14 bases left between them. This CDR3 is CASSSGGAGTDTQYF. For the CDR3, the DNA is TGTGCCAGCAGTTCCGGGGGAGCAGGGACAGATACGCAGTATTTT.

This clone showed up just once. The chain links TRBV11-2 to TRBJ2-7; D gene unclear. The V end was cut by 1 base, the J end by 0 bases, with 7 bases between. This CDR3 has 14 amino acids. CDR1 is SGHAT, CDR2 FQNNGV, per germline. The CDR3 DNA is TGTGCCAGCAGCTTAGGACTTAGCTCCTACGAGCAGTACTTC. It translates to CASSLGLSSYEQYF.

The chain has TRBV5-1 and TRBJ2-3; the match to TRBD1 covers 10 bases. Germline values: CDR1 SGHRS, CDR2 YFSETQ. The V and J ends lost 7 bases and 5 bases, in that order; junction bases with no gene match: 7. CDR3 length equals 14 residues. CDR3 loop: CASESGQGLDTQYF. The CDR3 region has the DNA TGCGCCAGCGAATCGGGACAGGGGTTAGATACGCAGTATTTT. Complete variable domain (other parts from reference TRBV5-1 and TRBJ2-3): KAGVTQTPRYLIKTRGQQVTLSCSPISGHRSVSWYQQTPGQGLQFLFEYFSETQRNKGNFPGRFSGRQFSNSRSEMNVSTLELGDSALYLCASESGQGLDTQYFGPGTRLTVL.

The chain recombines TRBV10-3 with TRBJ2-3, with 7 bases fitting TRBD2. The V gene end was trimmed by 3 bases and the J gene end by 1 base; junction bases not matched to a gene: 1. The CDR3 runs to 14 residues. The germline CDR1 and CDR2 sequences are ENHRY and SYGVKD. The CDR3 sequence: CAISEGLGTDTQYF. Written as DNA, the CDR3 is TGTGCCATCAGTGAAGGACTAGGCACAGATACGCAGTATTTT.

This chain joins TRBV9 and TRBJ2-7, with D unresolved. The CDR3 loop spans 14 amino acids. Germline CDR1 is SGDLS and CDR2 is YYNGEE. The V and J ends lost 0 bases and 2 bases respectively, with 9 bases between them. The CDR3 region has the DNA TGTGCCAGCAGCGTAGGGGCCAGAGCCTACGAGCAGTACTTC. It is translated as CASSVGARAYEQYF.

This clone was observed once. This chain uses TRBV9 with TRBJ2-3; 7 bases line up with TRBD2. The germline CDR1 and CDR2 sequences are SGDLS and YYNGEE. The CDR3 has 14 amino acids. With V trimmed by 4 bases and J by 4 bases, 6 bases remained unmatched. The chain's CDR3 is CASSSRGVADTQYF. DNA of the CDR3: TGTGCCAGCAGCTCCCGGGGGGTGGCAGATACGCAGTATTTT.

The chain employs TRBV2 and TRBJ2-5; maybe TRBD1 (6 bases). CDR1 SNHLY and CDR2 FYNNEI come from the germline V gene. The V gene lost 4 bases and the J gene lost 1 base, with 10 bases spanning the gap. The CDR3 length is 14 residues. CDR3 sequence: CASSAKGVQETQYF. DNA of the CDR3: TGTGCCAGCAGTGCTAAGGGGGTCCAAGAGACCCAGTACTTC.

The rearrangement uses TRBV4-1 and TRBJ1-5; perhaps TRBD1 as D (5 bases). The CDR3 totals 14 residues. V was clipped by 2 bases and J by 7 bases, with 12 bases between them. CDR1 is MGHRA, CDR2 YSYEKL, per germline. CDR3 nucleotides: TGCGCCAGCAGCCAAAACTGGGGCGGACAGCCCCAGCATTTT. Amino acid sequence: CASSQNWGGQPQHF.